This T cell receptor (beta chain) was sequenced in a study of cytomegalovirus exposure and HLA in healthy donors. As regards this clone: Antigen unknown.

Amplification used 60 Vbeta primers and 13 Jbeta primers. Profiling relied on immunoSEQ multiplex PCR, and the TCRdb table lists in-frame clones only, not all of them. The listing records roughly 50,000 clones. Germline CDR1 is MNHNY and CDR2 is SVGAGI (reference sequence). CDR3 length: 14 residues. The junction had 8 bases not matched to a gene; V was cut back by 2 bases and J by 11 bases. Overall study findings and caveats: As a later analysis revealed, most CMV-associated TCR beta chains appeared HLA-restricted. The authors later found HLA-associated TCR beta chains more clonally expanded than equally common others.

This TCR was recovered from a woman aged 40 to 50 in good health and CMV-seronegative. The chain recombines TRBV6-6 with TRBJ1-1, with TRBD1 matching over 10 bases. The sequencing sample was made of PBMCs. The CDR3 DNA follows: TGTGCCAGCAGTTACCCGGGACAGGGGAGGTATGCTTTCTTT. This translates into CASSYPGQGRYAFF.